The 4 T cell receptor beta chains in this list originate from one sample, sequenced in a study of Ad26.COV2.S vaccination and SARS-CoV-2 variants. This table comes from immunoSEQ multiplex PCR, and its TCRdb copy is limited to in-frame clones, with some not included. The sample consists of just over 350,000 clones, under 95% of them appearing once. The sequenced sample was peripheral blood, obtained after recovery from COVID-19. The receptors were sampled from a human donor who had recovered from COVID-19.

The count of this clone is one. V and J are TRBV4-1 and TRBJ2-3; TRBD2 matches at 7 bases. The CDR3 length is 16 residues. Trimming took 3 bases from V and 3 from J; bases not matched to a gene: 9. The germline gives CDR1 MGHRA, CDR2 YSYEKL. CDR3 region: CASSHPGRDRTDTQYF. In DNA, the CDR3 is TGCGCCAGCAGCCACCCAGGGAGGGATCGTACAGATACGCAGTATTTT.

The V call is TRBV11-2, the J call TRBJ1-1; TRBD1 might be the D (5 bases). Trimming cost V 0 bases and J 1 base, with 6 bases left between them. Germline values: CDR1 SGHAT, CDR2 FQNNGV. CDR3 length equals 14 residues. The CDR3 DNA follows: TGTGCCAGCAGCTTAGAGGGGGGGAACACTGAAGCTTTCTTT. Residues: CASSLEGGNTEAFF.

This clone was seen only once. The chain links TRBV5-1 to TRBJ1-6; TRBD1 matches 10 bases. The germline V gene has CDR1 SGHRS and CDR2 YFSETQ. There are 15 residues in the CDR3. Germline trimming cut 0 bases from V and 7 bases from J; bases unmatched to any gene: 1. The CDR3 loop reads CASSLGQGANSPLHF. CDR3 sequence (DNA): TGCGCCAGCAGCTTGGGACAGGGGGCGAATTCACCCCTCCACTTT.

For the CDR3, the DNA is TGTGCCAGCAGCTTCCAGGGCAATCAGCCCCAGCATTTT. It encodes CASSFQGNQPQHF. The gene calls are TRBV7-2 and TRBJ1-5, with unresolved D. This CDR3 spans 13 amino acids. The germline V gene has CDR1 SGHTA and CDR2 FQGNSA. With 3 bases removed from V and 2 bases from J, the gap between germline ends came to 5 bases.